This section outlines one T cell receptor beta chain sequence together with its context. This sample is part of a study of regulatory T cells in long-lasting Graves disease. Time point defined: newly diagnosed GD, antithyroid drugs for less than 3 months. Following extraction of RNA from PBMCs, that RNA was used to make the TCR library. CDR1 and CDR2 (germline): GTSNPN, SVGIG (reference sequence). The V gene lost 0 bases and the J gene lost 5 bases, with 13 bases spanning the gap. The CDR3 has 14 amino acids. Assembly of TCR beta libraries relied on iRepertoire HTBI primers together with Arm-PCR of CDR3 regions. TCRdb redid the calling of the multiplex PCR reads with MiXCR, one entry per CDR3 protein. The table records more than 400,000 distinct CDR3 sequences, over 15% of them present only once. These same data were also listed under a study on T cells in Graves' hyperthyroidism and ophthalmopathy.

Sequenced here: peripheral blood mononuclear cells (PBMCs), sampled at new diagnosis, from a patient treated with antithyroid drugs. The J gene is TRBJ2-5, the V gene TRBV30; D is perhaps TRBD2 (6 bases). This receptor was obtained from a woman in her 30s with Graves disease. The CDR3 loop reads CAWSVLGTRETQYF. The CDR3 coding sequence is TGTGCCTGGAGTGTACTGGGGACTCGTGAGACCCAGTACTTC.